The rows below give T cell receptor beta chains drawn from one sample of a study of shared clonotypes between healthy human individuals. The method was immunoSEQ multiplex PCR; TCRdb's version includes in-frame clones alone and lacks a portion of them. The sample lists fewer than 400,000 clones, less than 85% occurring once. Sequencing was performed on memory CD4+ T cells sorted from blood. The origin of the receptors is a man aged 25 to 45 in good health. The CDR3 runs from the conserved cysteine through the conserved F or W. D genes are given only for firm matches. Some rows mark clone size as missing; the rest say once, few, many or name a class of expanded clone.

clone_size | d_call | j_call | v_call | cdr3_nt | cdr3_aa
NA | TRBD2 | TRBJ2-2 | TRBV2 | TGTGCCAGCGGAAGCGGGAGCACCGGGGAGCTGTTTTTT | CASGSGSTGELFF
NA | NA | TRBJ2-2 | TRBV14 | TGTGCCAGCAGCCAACGACAGGTTATGGCGAACACCGGGGAGCTGTTTTTT | CASSQRQVMANTGELFF
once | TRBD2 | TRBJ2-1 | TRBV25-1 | TGTGCCAGCAGTGAGCCCCTAGCGGGAGGGCCTCGTGAGCAGTTCTTC | CASSEPLAGGPREQFF
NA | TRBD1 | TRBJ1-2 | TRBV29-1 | TGCAGCGCCCAGACAGGGGGGCGCTATGGCTACACCTTC | CSAQTGGRYGYTF
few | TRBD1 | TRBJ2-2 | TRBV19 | TGTGCCAGTAGAGCAGCCACAGGGGTTGTGGGCGGGGAGCTGTTTTTT | CASRAATGVVGGELFF
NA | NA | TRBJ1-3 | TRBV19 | TGTGCCAGTAGAGGCGCGGGGTATACGGGAAACACCATATATTTT | CASRGAGYTGNTIYF
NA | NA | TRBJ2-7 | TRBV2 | TGTGCCAGCGCTCTGGACAAGGACGCTTACGAGCAGTACTTC | CASALDKDAYEQYF
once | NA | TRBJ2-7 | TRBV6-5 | TGTGCCAGCAGTTACCGACCCGAGGACGAGCAGTACTTC | CASSYRPEDEQYF
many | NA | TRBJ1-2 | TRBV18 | TGTGCCAGCTCACCACCCTTTGTCACCGCCCAAGCGCTTTACTACACCTTC | CASSPPFVTAQALYYTF
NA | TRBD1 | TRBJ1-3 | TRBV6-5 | TGTGCCACCTCCGGGACAGGGTTCGGCACCATATATTTT | CATSGTGFGTIYF
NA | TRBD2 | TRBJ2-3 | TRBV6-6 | TGTGCCAGCAGTTACCGAGCGGGAGGGGGCACAGATACGCAGTATTTT | CASSYRAGGGTDTQYF
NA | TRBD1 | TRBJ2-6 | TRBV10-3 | TGTGCCATCAGTCCCGGGACAGGGTCTGGGGCCAACGTCCTGACTTTC | CAISPGTGSGANVLTF
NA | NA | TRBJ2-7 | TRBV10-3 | TGTGCCATCAGTGATGGGGGAGGGCAGTACTTC | CAISDGGGQYF